The 24 T cell receptor beta chains reported below all come from one sample, sequenced in a study of blood T cell repertoires in COVID-19. Clones were sequenced by immunoSEQ multiplex PCR, and TCRdb holds only the in-frame ones, with some missing. The sample shows about 220,000 clones, about 81% of them seen only once. The sequenced material came from peripheral blood. The receptors originated from a woman aged 70-85 years with COVID-19, enrolled during active disease.

J is TRBJ2-1 and V is TRBV7-3, with D possibly being TRBD2 (6 bases). The germline V gene has CDR1 SGHTA and CDR2 FQGTGA. Trimming took off 2 bases at V and 9 bases at J, with 17 bases between the two ends. CDR3 size: 15 residues. The CDR3 bases are TGTGCCAGCAGCTTAGAACTAGCCCCTACAATTGAGCAGTTCTTC. It encodes CASSLELAPTIEQFF.

The rearrangement uses TRBV28 and TRBJ1-1; TRBD1 matches at 8 bases. The V segment lost 8 bases and the J segment 0 bases; nucleotides outside the gene matches: 17. Per the germline V gene, CDR1 is MDHEN and CDR2 is SYDVKM. This CDR3 comprises 18 residues. The CDR3 DNA sequence: TGTGCCAGCTCCGGGACAGGTAAGATGCCGTCCTTGAACACTGAAGCTTTCTTT. Translation gives CASSGTGKMPSLNTEAFF.

The chain combines TRBV9 with TRBJ1-2; tentatively, D is TRBD1 (6 bases). The CDR3 extends over 15 amino acids. V shed 3 bases and J shed 0 bases, with 12 bases lying between them. Germline values: CDR1 SGDLS, CDR2 YYNGEE. The CDR3 is CASSGGDITNYGYTF. CDR3 DNA: TGTGCCAGCAGCGGTGGGGACATTACTAACTATGGCTACACCTTC.

On this clone itself: This sample also contains other DNA sequences that code for the same CDR3. The chain is built from TRBV11-2 and TRBJ2-1; 8 bases match TRBD1. J lost 1 base, V lost 5 bases, and 4 bases had no gene match. Germline V CDR1 and CDR2: SGHAT, FQNNGV. This CDR3 comprises 15 residues. The CDR3 coding sequence is TGTGCCAGCAGCCCACGGACAGGGTCCTACAATGAGCAGTTCTTC. Translation gives CASSPRTGSYNEQFF.

V and J are TRBV2 and TRBJ2-7, with D possibly TRBD2 on 6 matching bases. This CDR3 contains 11 residues. Looked up from germline, CDR1 is SNHLY and CDR2 is FYNNEI. The V end was cut by 11 bases, the J end by 4 bases, with 12 bases between. CDR3 sequence reads: CARRLDYEQYF. The CDR3 DNA sequence: TGTGCCCGTCGACTAGATTACGAGCAGTACTTC.

The count of this clone is one. V is TRBV18 and J is TRBJ2-3; tentative D call: TRBD1 (5 bases). The CDR3 consists of 15 residues. V lost 6 bases, J lost 4 bases, and 17 bases lay in between. Germline V gene lookup returns CDR1 KGHSH and CDR2 LQKENI. The CDR3 region is CASSYGRELSDTQYF. The CDR3 coding sequence is TGTGCCAGCTCCTATGGCAGGGAATTGTCAGATACGCAGTATTTT.

In DNA, the CDR3 is TGTGCCAGTAGTTCAACAGGGTTCACTGAAGCTTTCTTT. This gives the protein CASSSTGFTEAFF. This rearrangement joins TRBV19 to TRBJ1-1, with TRBD1 as a possible D gene (6 bases). Trimming shortened V by 5 bases and J by 4 bases, and 11 bases separated the two germline ends. The CDR3 covers 13 residues. Germline-derived CDR1 and CDR2 are LNHDA and SQIVND (reference sequence). Variable domain in full (rest from reference TRBV19 and TRBJ1-1): DGGITQSPKYLFRKEGQNVTLSCEQNLNHDAMYWYRQDPGQGLRLIYYSQIVNDFQKGDIAEGYSVSREKKESFPLTVTSAQKNPTAFYLCASSSTGFTEAFFGQGTRLTVV.

This sequence joins TRBV4-3 and TRBJ1-3; TRBD1 aligns across 8 bases. V dropped 1 base and J dropped 6; count of bases not matched to a gene: 5. The CDR3 is made up of 15 amino acids. Germline V gene data show CDR1 as LGHNA and CDR2 as YSLEER. CDR3 DNA sequence: TGCGCCAGCAGCCAAGGGACAGGGCTGTTAAACACCATATATTTT. Protein: CASSQGTGLLNTIYF.

The genes are TRBV2 and TRBJ2-1; TRBD2 aligns across 12 bases. Looked up from germline, CDR1 is SNHLY and CDR2 is FYNNEI. The trim removed 6 bases at V and 8 bases at J, leaving 8 bases unmatched. CDR3 length: 15 residues. CDR3 amino acids: CASRLLAGGHDEQFF. The CDR3 DNA reads TGTGCCAGCAGATTACTAGCGGGAGGACATGATGAGCAGTTCTTC.

The table lists this clone with a count of one. The chain uses TRBV18 and TRBJ1-1, with 11 bases that match TRBD1. CDR3 length equals 14 residues. Unmatched junction bases numbered 3, after V lost 4 bases and J lost 5 bases. Germline assignment: CDR1 KGHSH and CDR2 LQKENI. The CDR3 protein is CASSLDRGRTEAFF. CDR3 sequence (DNA): TGTGCCAGCTCACTGGACAGGGGGCGGACTGAAGCTTTCTTT.

The chain couples TRBV19 to TRBJ1-4; 7 nucleotides line up with TRBD1. With V trimmed by 4 bases and J by 5 bases, 7 bases remained unmatched. CDR1 LNHDA and CDR2 SQIVND come from the germline V gene (reference sequence). This CDR3 comprises 15 residues. For the CDR3, the DNA is TGTGCCAGTAGTACTTCGACAGGGAGGAATGAAAAACTGTTTTTT. It is translated as CASSTSTGRNEKLFF.

V is TRBV7-2 and J is TRBJ2-2; the D gene is possibly TRBD2 (6 bases). Germline V gene lookup returns CDR1 SGHTA and CDR2 FQGNSA. Trimming left V 10 bases short and J 4 bases short, with 22 bases between. CDR3 length equals 16 residues. CDR3 in DNA: TGTGCCATCCAGATAAAGATGGTCGGGGGCACCGGGGAGCTGTTTTTT. It is translated as CAIQIKMVGGTGELFF.

The chain uses TRBV9 and TRBJ2-3; D is unclear. CDR1 and CDR2 from the germline V gene are SGDLS and YYNGEE. The CDR3 covers 14 residues. Trimming took off 2 bases at V and 3 bases at J, with 10 bases between the two ends. CDR3 nucleotide sequence: TGTGCCAGCAGCGTCGGCGAGGCGACAGATACGCAGTATTTT. This codes for CASSVGEATDTQYF.

J is TRBJ2-7 and V is TRBV5-1; 10 nucleotides align to TRBD1. The CDR3 is 14 amino acids. V lost 2 bases and J lost 5; bases outside the gene matches: 4. In germline, CDR1 is SGHRS, CDR2 YFSETQ. DNA of the CDR3: TGCGCCAGCAGCTTACGACAGGGGGCCCACGAGCAGTACTTC. Its protein product is CASSLRQGAHEQYF.

This sequence joins TRBV14 and TRBJ1-6; D not resolved. This CDR3 comprises 13 residues. V lost 4 bases and J 9 bases, leaving 10 bases between the germline ends. CDR1 SGHDN and CDR2 FVKESK come from the germline V gene. The CDR3 DNA reads as TGTGCCAGCAGCCCCTCAGAAGTTTCACCCCTCCACTTT. It specifies CASSPSEVSPLHF.

This sequence joins TRBV28 and TRBJ2-7, with TRBD1 identical over 10 bases. Germline trimming cut 5 bases from V and 3 bases from J; bases unmatched to any gene: 7. In germline, CDR1 is MDHEN, CDR2 SYDVKM. This CDR3 spans 15 amino acids. DNA of the CDR3: TGTGCCAGCAGTCACTCGGGGGACAGGGGCTACGAGCAGTACTTC. Its translation: CASSHSGDRGYEQYF.

The CDR3 sequence is CASRDRRNTGELFF. The CDR3 nucleotides are TGTGCCAGCAGGGACAGGAGGAACACCGGGGAGCTGTTTTTT. V usage is TRBV28 and J usage is TRBJ2-2, with 7 nucleotides matching TRBD1. Germline CDR1 MDHEN, CDR2 SYDVKM. V trimming: 6 bases; J trimming: 1 base; junction bases outside the gene matches: 2. This CDR3 is 14 amino acids long.

V and J are TRBV25-1 and TRBJ1-4, with D unresolved. Germline V gene sequence: CDR1 MGHDK, CDR2 SYGVNS. V lost 10 bases to trimming and J lost 8 bases, with 17 bases between them. The CDR3 has 13 amino acids. The DNA for the CDR3 is TGTGCCACCGCCGGGTTAAGTGGAGAAAAACTGTTTTTT. This codes for CATAGLSGEKLFF.

The chain recombines TRBV28 with TRBJ1-5; tentative D call: TRBD1 (6 bases). Trimming removed 0 bases at V and 1 base at J, with 10 bases between. The CDR3 has 16 residues. Germline CDR1 reads MDHEN; CDR2 reads SYDVKM. The CDR3 is CASSLWAGQSNQPQHF. Written as DNA, the CDR3 is TGTGCCAGCAGTTTATGGGCCGGACAGAGCAATCAGCCCCAGCATTTT.

As for this clone: Other DNA sequences in the same sample also yield this CDR3. The chain employs TRBV18 and TRBJ1-5; D not certain. The CDR3 consists of 13 residues. The V end was cut by 3 bases, the J end by 5 bases, with 8 bases between. Germline CDR1 KGHSH, CDR2 LQKENI. CDR3: CASSPSRDQPQHF. In nucleotides, the CDR3 is TGTGCCAGCTCACCCTCACGAGATCAGCCCCAGCATTTT.

In its sample, this clone was seen a few times. This rearrangement joins TRBV5-4 to TRBJ1-6; 8 nucleotides line up with TRBD1. The CDR3 is made up of 17 amino acids. J was trimmed by 0 bases and V by 2 bases; bases with no gene match: 4. Germline values: CDR1 SGHNT, CDR2 YYREEE (reference sequence). CDR3 amino acids: CASSFRTGSSYNSPLHF. The CDR3 DNA is TGTGCCAGCAGCTTCCGGACAGGGAGCTCCTATAATTCACCCCTCCACTTT.

This chain connects TRBV28 to TRBJ1-2; 9 bases line up with TRBD1. The CDR3 spans 15 residues. V lost 4 bases to trimming and J lost 3 bases; unmatched junction nucleotides: 6. Germline V gives CDR1 MDHEN, CDR2 SYDVKM. CDR3 sequence reads: CASSSHTGGYYGYTF. In DNA form, the CDR3 reads TGTGCCAGCAGTTCTCATACAGGGGGCTACTATGGCTACACCTTC.

This rearrangement joins TRBV11-2 to TRBJ2-1; the match to TRBD1 covers 12 bases. Per germline, CDR1 SGHAT and CDR2 FQNNGV. The CDR3 has 16 residues. The V segment lost 4 bases and the J segment 6 bases; nucleotides outside the gene matches: 7. The CDR3 sequence: CASSWGTGGAGNEQFF. The CDR3 DNA reads TGTGCCAGCAGCTGGGGGACAGGGGGCGCAGGCAATGAGCAGTTCTTC. The full variable domain, its missing parts supplied by reference TRBV11-2 and TRBJ2-1, is EAGVAQSPRYKIIEKRQSVAFWCNPISGHATLYWYQQILGQGPKLLIQFQNNGVVDDSQLPKDRFSAERLKGVDSTLKIQPAKLEDSAVYLCASSWGTGGAGNEQFFGPGTRLTVL.

The CDR3 reads CASSYDRVTEAFF. As DNA, the CDR3 is TGTGCCAGCAGTTACGACAGGGTCACTGAAGCTTTCTTT. V gene TRBV6-2 or TRBV6-3 combines with J gene TRBJ1-1; TRBD1 agrees at 7 bases. Germline V CDR1 and CDR2: MNHEY, SVGEGT. After removal of 2 bases from V and 4 bases from J, the junction contained 1 base not matched to a gene. CDR3 size: 13 residues.